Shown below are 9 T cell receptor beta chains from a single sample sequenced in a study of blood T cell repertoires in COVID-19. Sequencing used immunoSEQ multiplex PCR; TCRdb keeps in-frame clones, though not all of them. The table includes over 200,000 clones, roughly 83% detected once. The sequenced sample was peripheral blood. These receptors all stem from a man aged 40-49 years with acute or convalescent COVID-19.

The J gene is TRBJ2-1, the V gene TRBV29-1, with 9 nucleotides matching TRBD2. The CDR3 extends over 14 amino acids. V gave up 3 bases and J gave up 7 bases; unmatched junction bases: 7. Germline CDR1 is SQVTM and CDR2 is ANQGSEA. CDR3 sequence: CSVDVSGSRNEQFF. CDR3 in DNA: TGCAGCGTTGACGTTAGCGGGAGTAGGAATGAGCAGTTCTTC.

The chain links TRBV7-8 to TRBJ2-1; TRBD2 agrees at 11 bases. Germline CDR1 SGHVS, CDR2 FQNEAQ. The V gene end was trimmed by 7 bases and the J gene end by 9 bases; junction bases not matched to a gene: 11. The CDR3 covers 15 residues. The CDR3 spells CASTAPGLADVEQFF. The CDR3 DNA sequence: TGTGCCAGCACTGCACCGGGACTAGCGGACGTTGAGCAGTTCTTC.

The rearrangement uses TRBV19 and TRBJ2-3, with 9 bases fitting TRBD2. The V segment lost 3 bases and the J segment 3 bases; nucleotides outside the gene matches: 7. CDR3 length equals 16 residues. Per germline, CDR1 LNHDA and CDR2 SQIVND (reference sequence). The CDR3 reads CASSILAGEGTDTQYF. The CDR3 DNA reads TGTGCCAGTAGTATCTTAGCGGGAGAGGGGACAGATACGCAGTATTTT.

The DNA for the CDR3 is TGTGCCAGCACGACGACTAGCGGTCATACCTACGAGCAGTACTTC. Amino acids: CASTTTSGHTYEQYF. The chain uses TRBV2 and TRBJ2-7; 9 bases align to TRBD2. The length of the CDR3 is 15 residues. Trimming cost V 7 bases and J 2 bases; bases outside gene matches: 9. The germline CDR1 and CDR2 sequences are SNHLY and FYNNEI.

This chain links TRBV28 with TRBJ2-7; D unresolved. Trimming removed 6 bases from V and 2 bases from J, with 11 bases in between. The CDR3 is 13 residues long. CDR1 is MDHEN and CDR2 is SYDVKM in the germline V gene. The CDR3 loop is CASSTTAPYEQYF. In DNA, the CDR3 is TGTGCCAGCAGCACGACTGCCCCCTACGAGCAGTACTTC. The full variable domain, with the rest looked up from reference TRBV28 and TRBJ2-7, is DVKVTQSSRYLVKRTGEKVFLECVQDMDHENMFWYRQDPGLGLRLIYFSYDVKMKEKGDIPEGYSVSREKKERFSLILESASTNQTSMYLCASSTTAPYEQYFGPGTRLTVT.

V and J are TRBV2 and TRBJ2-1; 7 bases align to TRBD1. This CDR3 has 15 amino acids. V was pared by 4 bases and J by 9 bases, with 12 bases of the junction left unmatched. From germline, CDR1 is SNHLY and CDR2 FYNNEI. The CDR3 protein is CASSATRGRLFEQFF. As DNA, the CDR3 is TGTGCCAGCAGTGCCACAAGGGGGCGGCTCTTTGAGCAGTTCTTC. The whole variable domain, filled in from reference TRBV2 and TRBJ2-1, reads EPEVTQTPSHQVTQMGQEVILRCVPISNHLYFYWYRQILGQKVEFLVSFYNNEISEKSEIFDDQFSVERPDGSNFTLKIRSTKLEDSAMYFCASSATRGRLFEQFFGPGTRLTVL.

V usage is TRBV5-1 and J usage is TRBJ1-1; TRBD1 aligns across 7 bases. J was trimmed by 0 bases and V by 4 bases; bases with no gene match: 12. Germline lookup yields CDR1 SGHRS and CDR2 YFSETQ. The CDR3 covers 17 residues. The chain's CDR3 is CASSPRTGSILNTEAFF. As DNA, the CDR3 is TGCGCCAGCAGCCCCCGGACAGGATCCATTTTGAACACTGAAGCTTTCTTT.

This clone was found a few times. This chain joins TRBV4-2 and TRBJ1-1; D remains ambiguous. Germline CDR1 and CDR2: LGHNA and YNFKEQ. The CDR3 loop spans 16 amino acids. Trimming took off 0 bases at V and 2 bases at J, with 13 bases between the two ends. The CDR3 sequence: CASSQDAGLRNTEAFF. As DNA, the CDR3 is TGTGCCAGCAGCCAAGATGCCGGGTTAAGAAACACTGAAGCTTTCTTT.

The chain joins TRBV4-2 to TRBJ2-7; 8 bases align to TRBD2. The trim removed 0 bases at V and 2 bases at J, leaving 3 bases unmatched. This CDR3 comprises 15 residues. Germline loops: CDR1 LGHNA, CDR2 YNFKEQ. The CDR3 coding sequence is TGTGCCAGCAGCCAAGAAACTAGCGGCGCCTACGAGCAGTACTTC. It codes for CASSQETSGAYEQYF.